The TCR beta chain under discussion was sequenced for a study of radiotherapy plus CTLA-4 blockade in lung cancer. Study-level background: Objective responses emerged in around 19% of patients, and roughly 30% attained disease control.

Study-level findings and limits: Early blood T cell clone dynamics reportedly forecast response best, with interferon-beta. Subsequent to radiotherapy plus ipilimumab, tumor-derived TCR clones underwent expansion in blood.

Sequencing used immunoSEQ multiplex PCR; TCRdb keeps in-frame clones, though not all of them. The sample lists 70,000 to 90,000 clones, around 87% occurring once. Chemo-refractory metastatic non-small-cell lung cancer patients underwent focal radiation alongside CTLA-4 blockade with ipilimumab. The CDR3 has 12 amino acids. Germline lookup yields CDR1 MDHEN and CDR2 SYDVKM. V lost 7 bases to trimming and J lost 7 bases, with 13 bases between them. To note about this clone: The antigen is unknown. Other DNA variants within this sample encode the same CDR3.

This specimen was peripheral blood, taken from a patient treated with radiotherapy plus ipilimumab. The TCR comes from a human donor with non-small cell lung cancer who had stable disease on radiotherapy plus ipilimumab. This sequence joins TRBV28 and TRBJ1-2; a weak D match, TRBD1 (5 bases). The CDR3 spells CASKNWDGGYTF. CDR3 nucleotide sequence: TGTGCCAGCAAGAACTGGGACGGTGGCTACACCTTC.